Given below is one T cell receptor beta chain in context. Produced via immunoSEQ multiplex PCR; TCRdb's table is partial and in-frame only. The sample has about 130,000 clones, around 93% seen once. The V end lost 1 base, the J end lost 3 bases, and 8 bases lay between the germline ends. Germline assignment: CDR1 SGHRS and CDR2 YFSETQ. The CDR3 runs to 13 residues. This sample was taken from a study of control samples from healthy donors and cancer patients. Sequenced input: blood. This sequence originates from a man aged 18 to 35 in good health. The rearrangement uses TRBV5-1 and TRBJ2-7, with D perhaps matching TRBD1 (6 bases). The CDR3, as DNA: TGCGCCAGCAGCTTGCAGACAGGCTACGAGCAGTACTTC. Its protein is CASSLQTGYEQYF.